This T cell receptor beta chain was sequenced for a study of CD8 T cells in seronegative destructive rheumatoid arthritis (TCRdb year 2020). Looking at the study overall: Biological drugs were being received by seven of the eight CND-RA patients at the time of sampling. Researchers compared peripheral CD8+ TCRbeta repertoires from patients with CCP-negative destructive rheumatoid arthritis (CND-RA) against repertoires from newly diagnosed seropositive RA, seronegative RA and healthy controls. Rather than undergoing new sequencing, the seropositive RA, seronegative RA and healthy control comparison cohorts were drawn from an earlier published TCRbeta dataset. Study-wide conclusions, independent of this receptor: No public clonotype enrichment survived Benjamini-Hochberg correction across the roughly 120,000 clonotypes tested. Compared with controls and other RA subtypes, CND-RA repertoires contained more CMV-reactive and fewer influenza A-reactive CD8+ TCRbeta sequences. The small size of the CND-RA cohort was acknowledged as a limitation of the study. After adjusting for age, CND-RA patients appeared to have less diverse, more clonal CD8+ TCRbeta repertoires than other RA subtypes. The authors read the apparently distinct set of enriched public clonotypes carried by CND-RA patients as support for a separate disease subset. Because no diagnostic samples were available, the TCR repertoire differences may partly reflect poor disease control over the years rather than being present at onset.

The CND-RA patients tested negative on the clinical CCP2 antibody test, and joint destruction in these patients kept progressing despite active therapy. Every CND-RA patient showed typical joint destruction in the wrists and ankles and had failed conventional anti-rheumatic therapy. CND-RA patients were sampled not at diagnosis but after long disease histories, which in several cases spanned decades. Approximately 50 millilitres of EDTA-anticoagulated peripheral blood were collected from each patient. Ficoll-Paque PLUS density gradient separation was used to isolate peripheral blood mononuclear cells. AutoMACS magnetic bead positive selection was used to isolate CD8+ cells from fresh or cryopreserved PBMCs, and flow cytometry was used to check purity. Genomic DNA was extracted with Nucleospin Tissue or Tissue XS kits and quantified on a Qubit 2.0 fluorometer. The germline V gene encodes CDR1 SGHVS and CDR2 FQNEAQ. Relative to germline, V is 1 base shorter and J is 4 bases shorter, with 11 bases between their ends. The cysteine opens and the phenylalanine closes a CDR3 of 15 amino acids. Kept here is only the CDR3 DNA, which spans 45 bases and is read in frame from base 1.

Following the manufacturer's instructions, genomic DNA from CD8+ cells served as the input for TCRbeta sequencing. A genomics technology centre in Finland performed the TCRbeta sequencing with the immunoSEQ assay. The source study handled its data this way. The clonotype tables produced by the immunoSEQ preprocessing pipeline were converted into VDJtools format, and any non-productive clonotypes were filtered out. Any sample with fewer than 10,000 reads was excluded, the remaining samples were subsampled to 10,000 reads, and most of the eight CND-RA samples made it through. Using the VDJtools CalcDiversityStats function on data subsampled to 10,000 reads, the Shannon-Wiener, Simpson and clonality indices were calculated. To infer antigen specificity, non-singleton TCRbeta clonotypes were hard-matched against VDJdb, with no mismatches permitted. CDR3 sequences differing by one amino acid (Hamming distance 1) were grouped into clusters with potentially shared antigen targets. After each group was resampled to six samples, one-sided Fisher's exact tests checked public clonotypes for group enrichment, with the whole procedure repeated ten times. Held by TCRdb, this immuneACCESS table contains in-frame sequences only and omits some clones. Under half of the omission traces to an unresolved V gene where checked; the cause of the rest is unknown. Clone size and V and J calls were adopted from that table, with D and trimming inferred from the DNA. This sample lists over 10,000 clones; around 83% were detected once. The ten most abundant clones make up around a quarter of the sample.

As regards this clone: Its cognate antigen has yet to be identified. Within one base of it there is no much larger clone, and no base qualities were kept.

Recombination linked TRBV7-8 to TRBJ1-3; no D segment can be confidently identified. What was sequenced was CD8+ T cells from blood. This TCR came from a woman between 30 and 50 years old with seronegative destructive rheumatoid arthritis. The CDR3 protein: CASSLGRGGGNTIYF. The base sequence is TGTGCCAGCAGCTTAGGTCGGGGAGGAGGAAACACCATATATTTT.